Below, one T cell receptor beta chain is given with its context. The target antigen is unknown. This CDR3 has 12 amino acids. Germline V CDR1 and CDR2: LNHDA, SQIVND (reference sequence). The V gene lost 7 bases and the J gene lost 2 bases, with 8 bases spanning the gap. The sample comes from a study of cytomegalovirus exposure and HLA in healthy donors. The wider study: Inside one of the first data releases sat around 86 million unique TCRs taken from HLA-typed donors. Study outcomes and limitations: Beyond CMV serostatus, there was no information to go on about immune exposure. Both high specificity and high sensitivity reportedly marked the classifier's diagnosis of cytomegalovirus status. Later analysis placed DRB1 highest and HLA-C lowest in TCR association rates, which differed by HLA locus.

Primers included in the PCR were 60 Vbeta and 13 Jbeta primers. The assay was immunoSEQ multiplex PCR, and TCRdb's table has in-frame clones only and misses some. The sample has 150,000 or so clones; approximately 88% are singletons. The chain employs TRBV19 and TRBJ2-5, with D uncertain. Sample: PBMCs. The sequence came from a man aged 25-45 years in good health and CMV-seronegative. The CDR3 DNA is TGTGCCAGTAAGGCGGATCAAGAGACCCAGTACTTC. Encoded protein: CASKADQETQYF.